The 26 T cell receptor beta chains below come from one sample, sequenced in a study of shared clonotypes between healthy human individuals (dated by TCRdb to 2020 to 2022). CD8 naive samples were obtained by positive selection for CCR7 among CD45RO-negative cells, yielding a CD45RA+CCR7+ population from which TemRA cells were excluded. The library was prepared using the immunoSEQ multiplex PCR assay. TCRdb's version of the immuneACCESS table is confined to in-frame rearrangements and falls short of the full clone set. An unresolved V gene accounts for under half of the shortfall where checked; the remainder is of unknown origin. In all, the sample holds millions of clones, and 90% to 95% of those were seen once. Jointly, the top ten make up around 1.7% of the sample. Sample: naive CD8+ T cells from PBMCs. According to the study, the label for this sample's cell subset or site signals: CD45RA+CCR7+. These TCRs come from a man in his late teens or twenties in good health. Some clones in this sample may be carry-over from other donors' samples.

The rearrangement joins TRBV23-1 to TRBJ2-7, with TRBD2 matching over 7 bases. TRBV23-1 carries the ORF label, with uncertain function. V shed 2 bases and J 0 bases; nucleotides not matched to a gene: 25. This CDR3 has 22 amino acids. The CDR3 sequence is CASSQKGGLGTLERGNSYEQYF. The CDR3, as DNA: TGCGCCAGCAGTCAAAAGGGAGGCCTAGGCACTCTAGAGCGGGGCAACTCCTACGAGCAGTACTTC.

Turning to this clone: Distinct nucleotide sequences in the sample also encode this CDR3. This chain links TRBV7-9 with TRBJ1-5; D is perhaps TRBD1 (5 bases). Trimming left V 5 bases short and J 3 bases short, with 11 bases between. There are 14 residues in the CDR3. Germline V lookup: CDR1 SEHNR, CDR2 FQNEAQ (reference sequence). Here the CDR3 DNA reads TGTGCCAGCAGCCCGCCGGGGACCAATCAGCCCCAGCATTTT. Protein sequence: CASSPPGTNQPQHF.

This chain connects TRBV15 to TRBJ2-7; D gene ambiguous. The germline CDR1 and CDR2 sequences are LNHNV and YYDKDF (reference sequence). The CDR3 has 17 residues. Trimming pared 0 bases from V and 0 bases from J, leaving 15 bases between. The CDR3 DNA follows: TGTGCCACCAGCAGAGATATAGGTTCGGTTTACTCCTACGAGCAGTACTTC. Amino acid sequence: CATSRDIGSVYSYEQYF.

The chain couples TRBV28 to TRBJ2-1; D call uncertain. This CDR3 contains 14 residues. Trimming removed 4 bases at V and 7 bases at J, with 14 bases between. The germline gives CDR1 MDHEN, CDR2 SYDVKM. The CDR3 is CASSSFPTRNEQFF. The CDR3 DNA reads TGTGCCAGCAGTTCCTTCCCTACGCGGAATGAGCAGTTCTTC.

The rearrangement uses TRBV14 and TRBJ2-7; D unclear. V was pared by 6 bases and J by 1 base, with 10 bases between. This CDR3 is 13 amino acids long. Germline values: CDR1 SGHDN, CDR2 FVKESK. CDR3: CASSRAGSYEQYF. In DNA form, the CDR3 reads TGTGCCAGCAGTCGGGCAGGATCCTACGAGCAGTACTTC.

The J gene is TRBJ1-2, the V gene TRBV9, with D tentatively TRBD1 (5 bases). The CDR3 is 15 amino acids. Trimming shortened V by 0 bases and J by 5 bases, and 14 bases separated the two germline ends. The germline CDR1 and CDR2 sequences are SGDLS and YYNGEE. The CDR3 DNA sequence: TGTGCCAGCAGCGTAGGGGGGAAGGGAACTTATGGCTACACCTTC. Encoded protein: CASSVGGKGTYGYTF.

V is TRBV4-3 and J is TRBJ1-3; TRBD1 might be the D (6 bases). Trimming pared 5 bases from V and 3 bases from J, leaving 23 bases between. CDR1 is LGHNA and CDR2 is YSLEER in the germline V gene. CDR3 length: 18 amino acids. As DNA, the CDR3 is TGCGCCAGCAGCTTAACCCTTAGGGCGGGGGGCCTTGGAAACACCATATATTTT. Translation gives CASSLTLRAGGLGNTIYF.

V gene TRBV19 combines with J gene TRBJ2-7, with D hard to call. Trimming shortened V by 9 bases and J by 4 bases, and 16 bases separated the two germline ends. The CDR3 covers 13 residues. CDR1 is LNHDA and CDR2 is SQIVND in the germline V gene (reference sequence). Written as DNA, the CDR3 is TGTGCCAGCTCAACCAAGATGAAGTACGAGCAGTACTTC. It yields the protein CASSTKMKYEQYF.

The V call is TRBV28, the J call TRBJ1-4; D gene ambiguous. The germline CDR1 and CDR2 sequences are MDHEN and SYDVKM. The CDR3 sequence is 16 residues long. Trimming left V 4 bases short and J 0 bases short, with 12 bases between. DNA of the CDR3: TGTGCCAGCAGTTCTTTTATGGAGGCAACTAATGAAAAACTGTTTTTT. Amino acids: CASSSFMEATNEKLFF.

As regards this clone: At the DNA level, this CDR3 is encoded by other sequences in the same sample as well. This chain joins TRBV6-1 and TRBJ2-7; TRBD2 aligns across 7 bases. Per germline, CDR1 MNHNS and CDR2 SASEGT. Losses at the gene ends were 5 bases for V and 0 bases for J; bases not matched to a gene: 4. The CDR3 totals 14 residues. The CDR3 bases are TGTGCCAGCAGTTGGTCTAGCGGCTCCTACGAGCAGTACTTC. As protein: CASSWSSGSYEQYF.

The chain has TRBV28 and TRBJ1-1, with a possible D match to TRBD1 (5 bases). The CDR3 extends over 14 amino acids. Germline-derived CDR1 and CDR2 are MDHEN and SYDVKM. The V end lost 3 bases, the J end lost 7 bases, and 15 bases lay between the germline ends. In DNA, the CDR3 is TGTGCCAGCAGTTTGGCCTCCAGGGTACGTGAAGCTTTCTTT. It is translated as CASSLASRVREAFF.

The rearrangement uses TRBV19 and TRBJ2-1; the D gene is possibly TRBD2 (5 bases). This CDR3 spans 18 amino acids. V dropped 7 bases and J dropped 0 bases, with 22 bases sitting between them. Germline CDR1 and CDR2: LNHDA and SQIVND (reference sequence). The CDR3 DNA follows: TGTGCCAGTACCGAATCCGCTTTAGGACTGAGCTCCTACAATGAGCAGTTCTTC. It is translated as CASTESALGLSSYNEQFF.

The chain joins TRBV27 to TRBJ2-7; no reliable D call. This CDR3 has 14 residues. Trimming pared 6 bases from V and 0 bases from J, leaving 12 bases between. The germline CDR1 and CDR2 sequences are MNHEY and SMNVEV (reference sequence). CDR3: CASRNPVGSYEQYF. In DNA form, the CDR3 reads TGTGCCAGCAGGAACCCAGTGGGCTCCTACGAGCAGTACTTC.

The chain recombines TRBV4-1 with TRBJ2-7; tentative D call: TRBD1 (7 bases). CDR3 length: 16 amino acids. Germline CDR1 MGHRA, CDR2 YSYEKL. Trimming removed 4 bases at V and 3 bases at J, with 19 bases between. CDR3 sequence reads: CASSLIGGTVLYEQYF. The CDR3 nucleotides are TGCGCCAGCAGCCTGATCGGCGGGACAGTCCTCTACGAGCAGTACTTC.

The chain employs TRBV2 and TRBJ1-2, with 8 bases lining up with TRBD1. Losses at the gene ends were 4 bases for V and 0 bases for J; bases not matched to a gene: 7. CDR3 size: 16 residues. Germline V CDR1 and CDR2: SNHLY, FYNNEI. The CDR3 DNA reads TGTGCCAGCAGTGTAGAAACAGGGGGAGCTAACTATGGCTACACCTTC. As protein: CASSVETGGANYGYTF.

The chain recombines TRBV19 with TRBJ2-6, with 9 bases fitting TRBD1. CDR3 length: 17 residues. Germline V gene lookup returns CDR1 LNHDA and CDR2 SQIVND (reference sequence). After removal of 4 bases from V and 2 bases from J, the junction contained 6 bases not matched to a gene. The CDR3 loop is CASSTLQGAAGANVLTF. The CDR3 DNA is TGTGCCAGTAGTACCTTACAGGGGGCAGCTGGGGCCAACGTCCTGACTTTC.

In DNA form, the CDR3 reads TGTGCCAGCGCTACGGACAATAGCGGGGAGCTGTTTTTT. It yields the protein CASATDNSGELFF. The rearrangement joins TRBV6-1 to TRBJ2-2; possibly TRBD1 for D (5 bases). V lost 8 bases and J lost 7, with 14 bases in between. This CDR3 comprises 13 residues. The germline gives CDR1 MNHNS, CDR2 SASEGT.

About this clone: The sample carries other DNA sequences with the same CDR3. The CDR3 DNA follows: TGTGCCAGCAGTTTCGGGACTTTCTACGAGCAGTACTTC. Amino acids: CASSFGTFYEQYF. This chain uses TRBV27 with TRBJ2-7; weak D call: TRBD2 (6 bases). Trimming shortened V by 3 bases and J by 3 bases, and 9 bases separated the two germline ends. The CDR3 length is 13 residues. Germline values: CDR1 MNHEY, CDR2 SMNVEV (reference sequence).

This clone came up once. This chain connects TRBV19 to TRBJ2-2, with 7 bases fitting TRBD2. V gave up 5 bases and J gave up 4 bases; unmatched junction bases: 22. This CDR3 contains 20 residues. Germline V gene sequence: CDR1 LNHDA, CDR2 SQIVND (reference sequence). CDR3 in DNA: TGTGCCAGTAGTCCCACCCAGGGTTGGGCGGGAGTTTTAGCCACCGGGGAGCTGTTTTTT. Residues: CASSPTQGWAGVLATGELFF.

This clone was counted once. The chain links TRBV28 to TRBJ1-2; tentative D call: TRBD1 (6 bases). V was trimmed by 6 bases and J by 4 bases, leaving 15 bases between them. The germline V gene has CDR1 MDHEN and CDR2 SYDVKM. CDR3 length: 14 residues. The CDR3, as DNA: TGTGCCAGCAGCTCATACACAGGGCCCTATGGCTACACCTTC. Translated, it gives CASSSYTGPYGYTF.

The chain has TRBV5-1 and TRBJ2-5; 12 bases are a match to TRBD2. J gave up 1 base and V 3 bases, and 4 bases lay outside the gene matches. The CDR3 is made up of 16 amino acids. Germline CDR1 reads SGHRS; CDR2 reads YFSETQ. In DNA form, the CDR3 reads TGCGCCAGCAGCTATTGGACTAGCGGGGCCCAAGAGACCCAGTACTTC. This codes for CASSYWTSGAQETQYF.

The chain couples TRBV4-3 to TRBJ2-5; 8 bases map to TRBD2. After removal of 1 base from V and 2 bases from J, the junction contained 3 bases not matched to a gene. This CDR3 has 15 amino acids. Germline values: CDR1 LGHNA, CDR2 YSLEER. In DNA form, the CDR3 reads TGCGCCAGCAGCCAAGGACTAGCGTCTCAAGAGACCCAGTACTTC. Translating gives CASSQGLASQETQYF.

The rearrangement uses TRBV6-1 and TRBJ1-2; TRBD1 is a possible D gene (5 bases). Trimming stripped 8 bases from V and 0 bases from J, with 16 bases between. The germline V gene has CDR1 MNHNS and CDR2 SASEGT. This CDR3 spans 15 amino acids. CDR3 sequence (DNA): TGTGCCAGCGAGGGATGGGGGGAAGCTAACTATGGCTACACCTTC. The encoded protein is CASEGWGEANYGYTF.

The rearrangement uses TRBV5-6 and TRBJ2-3; 7 bases agree with TRBD1. From germline, CDR1 is SGHDT and CDR2 YYEEEE. There are 16 residues in the CDR3. V lost 4 bases and J lost 0; bases outside the gene matches: 8. In nucleotides, the CDR3 is TGTGCCAGCAGCCTCCCATCGACAGGGAGCACAGATACGCAGTATTTT. It translates to CASSLPSTGSTDTQYF. The full variable domain, in which reference TRBV5-6 and TRBJ2-3 provide the parts outside the CDR3, is DAGVTQSPTHLIKTRGQQVTLRCSPKSGHDTVSWYQQALGQGPQFIFQYYEEEERQRGNFPDRFSGHQFPNYSSELNVNALLLGDSALYLCASSLPSTGSTDTQYFGPGTRLTVL.

This chain uses TRBV9 with TRBJ2-1, with 8 positions matching TRBD2. The J segment lost 7 bases and the V segment lost 0 bases, leaving 15 bases of the junction unmatched. The V gene's germline CDR1 is SGDLS and CDR2 YYNGEE. CDR3 length: 18 amino acids. The CDR3 here is CASSVVGGDAGGGNEQFF. In DNA, the CDR3 is TGTGCCAGCAGCGTAGTGGGAGGGGATGCGGGAGGAGGTAATGAGCAGTTCTTC. Complete variable domain (other parts from reference TRBV9 and TRBJ2-1): DSGVTQTPKHLITATGQRVTLRCSPRSGDLSVYWYQQSLDQGLQFLIQYYNGEERAKGNILERFSAQQFPDLHSELNLSSLELGDSALYFCASSVVGGDAGGGNEQFFGPGTRLTVL.

V is TRBV5-8 and J is TRBJ2-2, with 8 nucleotides matching TRBD1. Germline CDR1 reads SGHTS; CDR2 reads YDEGEE. With 4 bases clipped from V and 4 bases from J, the junction kept 3 bases outside the gene matches. The CDR3 sequence is 14 residues long. CDR3 protein: CASSMDRATGELFF. CDR3 in DNA: TGTGCCAGCAGCATGGACAGGGCCACCGGGGAGCTGTTTTTT. The whole variable domain, filled in from reference TRBV5-8 and TRBJ2-2, reads EAGVTQSPTHLIKTRGQQATLRCSPISGHTSVYWYQQALGLGLQFLLWYDEGEERNRGNFPPRFSGRQFPNYSSELNVNALELEDSALYLCASSMDRATGELFFGEGSRLTVL.